The clone carrying this T cell receptor beta chain was seen many times. Antigen unknown. The sample comes from a study of CD8 T cells in ankylosing spondylitis. The CDR3 length is 12 residues. V gave up 2 bases and J gave up 6 bases, with 7 bases separating them. CDR1 and CDR2 (germline): MNHNY, SVGAGI (reference sequence). TCRdb itself ran the 5' RACE reads through MiXCR, one entry per CDR3 protein. This sample has about 500,000 distinct CDR3 sequences, with about 5.2% found just once. Study-wide results and caveats: Made up of several highly homologous variants, a TCR beta motif appeared characteristic of ankylosing spondylitis blood.

This chain joins TRBV6-6 and TRBJ1-1; no firm D call. Material: blood, either unsorted or a sorted T cell fraction (not recorded which). The TCR sequence derives from a male donor with ankylosing spondylitis. The DNA for the CDR3 is TGTGCCAGCAGTTACCCGGGCCCTGAAGCTTTCTTT. It yields the protein CASSYPGPEAFF.